Listed below are T cell receptor beta chains from one sample, sequenced in a study of cytomegalovirus exposure and HLA in healthy donors. Produced via immunoSEQ multiplex PCR; TCRdb's table is partial and in-frame only. This table holds about 76,000 clones, around 80% found once. Sequencing was done on a sample of PBMCs. These receptors were obtained from a young man in good health and CMV-seronegative. The CDR3 runs from the conserved cysteine through the conserved F or W. D genes are given only for firm matches. Rows give clone size only sometimes, using once, few, many, or a class for an expanded clone.

TRBD1	TRBV6-1	TRBJ2-4	once	CASSKTGGANIQYF	TGTGCCAGCAGTAAAACAGGGGGCGCGAACATTCAGTACTTC
TRBD2	TRBV4-2	TRBJ2-7	few	CASSQDSSGGGNEQYF	TGTGCCAGCAGCCAAGACTCTAGCGGGGGGGGTAACGAGCAGTACTTC
TRBD1	TRBV30	TRBJ1-3	-	CAGDRNSGNTIYF	TGTGCCGGGGACAGGAACTCTGGAAACACCATATATTTT
-	TRBV9	TRBJ2-1	-	CASSPRDYNEQFF	TGTGCCAGCAGCCCCCGAGACTACAATGAGCAGTTCTTC
-	TRBV7-2	TRBJ1-1	-	CASSPVGVTEAFF	TGTGCCAGCAGCCCCGTCGGGGTCACTGAAGCTTTCTTT
TRBD2	TRBV9	TRBJ2-3	-	CAGSVGGGGGDTQYF	TGTGCCGGCAGCGTAGGCGGCGGGGGGGGAGATACGCAGTATTTT
TRBD2	TRBV29-1	TRBJ2-5	-	CSVEHSGAPGETQYF	TGCAGCGTTGAACATAGCGGGGCCCCTGGGGAGACCCAGTACTTC
-	TRBV6-6	TRBJ2-1	-	CASSDSSYNEQFF	TGTGCCAGCAGTGACAGCTCCTACAATGAGCAGTTCTTC
-	TRBV30	TRBJ1-5	-	CAWADSVSQHF	TGTGCCTGGGCCGACTCCGTGTCCCAGCATTTT
TRBD2	TRBV5-4	TRBJ2-5	-	CASSLRTSGGQETQYF	TGTGCCAGCAGCTTGCGGACTAGCGGGGGTCAAGAGACCCAGTACTTC
-	TRBV7-8	TRBJ2-2	-	CASSLVDTGELFF	TGTGCCAGCAGCTTAGTAGACACCGGGGAGCTGTTTTTT
TRBD1	TRBV9	TRBJ2-1	-	CASSKTGASYNEQFF	TGTGCCAGCAGCAAGACAGGGGCCTCCTACAATGAGCAGTTCTTC
-	TRBV5-4	TRBJ1-3	-	CASSLPQGHTIYF	TGTGCCAGCAGCTTGCCCCAGGGTCACACCATATATTTT
-	TRBV2	TRBJ1-2	-	CASRRDTSNYGYTF	TGTGCCAGCAGAAGGGACACTTCTAACTATGGCTACACCTTC
TRBD2	TRBV5-1	TRBJ2-1	-	CASSLAASGGPTFF	TGCGCCAGCAGCTTGGCCGCTAGCGGGGGACCCACTTTCTTC
-	TRBV15	TRBJ1-5	once	CATSEALYSNQPQHF	TGTGCCACCAGCGAAGCCCTTTATAGCAATCAGCCCCAGCATTTT
TRBD1	TRBV28	TRBJ1-4	-	CASSLPGQGILANEKLFF	TGTGCCAGCAGTTTACCCGGACAGGGGATTCTTGCTAATGAAAAACTGTTTTTT
-	TRBV5-4	TRBJ2-7	-	CASSPHRPPYEQYF	TGTGCCAGCAGCCCTCACAGGCCACCCTACGAGCAGTACTTC
-	TRBV15	TRBJ1-2	-	CATSRDGGRGDTF	TGTGCCACCAGCAGAGATGGCGGACGCGGGGACACCTTC
TRBD1	TRBV2	TRBJ1-1	few	CASIVTGAEAFF	TGTGCCAGCATCGTTACAGGGGCTGAAGCTTTCTTT
-	TRBV5-1	TRBJ1-1	-	CASSVNRANTEAFF	TGCGCCAGCAGCGTGAACAGGGCGAACACTGAAGCTTTCTTT
TRBD2	TRBV4-1	TRBJ2-1	-	CASSQAVGGNEQFF	TGCGCCAGCAGCCAAGCAGTGGGGGGGAATGAGCAGTTCTTC
TRBD1	TRBV7-2	TRBJ2-7	-	CASSSNRGRGPYEQYF	TGTGCCAGCAGCTCAAACAGGGGGCGAGGGCCCTACGAGCAGTACTTC
TRBD2	TRBV5-4	TRBJ2-2	-	CASTSGTSGRAINTGELFF	TGTGCCAGCACCTCCGGGACTAGCGGGAGGGCCATAAACACCGGGGAGCTGTTTTTT
TRBD2	TRBV6-4	TRBJ2-3	-	CASSDSTSGGDTQYF	TGTGCCAGCAGTGACTCGACTAGCGGGGGAGATACGCAGTATTTT
-	TRBV18	TRBJ1-5	-	CASSPDIRAPQHF	TGTGCCAGCTCACCTGACATTAGAGCGCCCCAGCATTTT
-	TRBV27	TRBJ2-1	-	CASSRGMGYNEQFF	TGTGCCAGCAGTCGCGGGATGGGGTACAATGAGCAGTTCTTC
TRBD1	TRBV9	TRBJ2-7	-	CASSPAGGSRYEQYF	TGTGCCAGCAGCCCAGCAGGGGGAAGTAGATACGAGCAGTACTTC
TRBD2	TRBV30	TRBJ2-1	-	CAWNSGGKNEQFF	TGTGCCTGGAATTCGGGAGGGAAAAATGAGCAGTTCTTC
TRBD2	TRBV9	TRBJ2-1	few	CASSRGGPYNEQFF	TGTGCCAGCAGCCGCGGGGGGCCCTACAATGAGCAGTTCTTC
TRBD2	TRBV9	TRBJ2-5	-	CASSPRTSGSETQYF	TGTGCCAGCAGCCCACGGACTAGCGGCAGCGAGACCCAGTACTTC
-	TRBV19	TRBJ1-1	-	CASSISRNTEAFF	TGTGCCAGTAGTATAAGTAGGAACACTGAAGCTTTCTTT
TRBD2	TRBV7-9	TRBJ2-1	few	CASSSQTSGGATNEQFF	TGTGCCAGCAGCTCCCAGACTAGCGGGGGGGCTACCAATGAGCAGTTCTTC
-	TRBV4-2	TRBJ2-1	-	CASSQEPSSYNEQFF	TGTGCCAGCAGCCAAGAACCTAGCTCCTACAATGAGCAGTTCTTC
-	TRBV6-1	TRBJ2-1	few	CASSAFWESENNEQFF	TGTGCCAGCAGTGCGTTTTGGGAGTCGGAGAACAATGAGCAGTTCTTC
TRBD2	TRBV18	TRBJ2-5	few	CASSLRTSGARRTQYF	TGTGCCAGCTCACTACGGACTAGCGGGGCGAGGAGGACCCAGTACTTC
-	TRBV6-1	TRBJ1-1	-	CASMEVRNTEAFF	TGTGCCAGCATGGAGGTGAGGAACACTGAAGCTTTCTTT
-	TRBV2	TRBJ2-7	-	CASSNQGNYEQYF	TGTGCCAGCAGCAATCAGGGAAACTACGAGCAGTACTTC
TRBD2	TRBV10-3	TRBJ2-2	once	CAIRTGTSGDTGELFF	TGTGCCATCAGGACGGGGACTAGCGGAGACACCGGGGAGCTGTTTTTT
TRBD2	TRBV28	TRBJ2-1	few	CASSPGTSGRYEQFF	TGTGCCAGCAGTCCCGGGACTAGCGGGAGATATGAGCAGTTCTTC
TRBD2	TRBV18	TRBJ2-5	-	CASSPLLVAGRTYQETQYF	TGTGCCAGCTCACCACTCTTGGTAGCGGGGCGAACGTACCAAGAGACCCAGTACTTC
TRBD2	TRBV4-1	TRBJ2-4	-	CASSQARGTSGGLKNIQYF	TGCGCCAGCAGCCAAGCTCGAGGGACTAGCGGGGGTCTTAAAAACATTCAGTACTTC
TRBD1	TRBV2	TRBJ2-5	-	CARDRGRETQYF	TGTGCCCGCGACAGGGGGAGAGAGACCCAGTACTTC
TRBD2	TRBV7-9	TRBJ2-2	-	CSSSEPGLANVGGELFF	TGTTCCAGCAGCGAGCCGGGACTAGCTAATGTCGGCGGGGAGCTGTTTTTT
TRBD1	TRBV5-1	TRBJ1-5	-	CASRKGAGDSNQPQHF	TGCGCCAGCAGGAAGGGGGCCGGGGATAGCAATCAGCCCCAGCATTTT
-	TRBV4-3	TRBJ2-7	-	CASSQEILGNEQYF	TGCGCCAGCAGCCAAGAAATCCTAGGAAACGAGCAGTACTTC
-	TRBV15	TRBJ2-6	-	CATSRDRGSGANVLTF	TGTGCCACCAGCAGAGACAGAGGGTCTGGGGCCAACGTCCTGACTTTC
-	TRBV6-5	TRBJ1-1	-	CASSYPAGEAFF	TGTGCCAGCAGTTACCCCGCAGGAGAAGCTTTCTTT
-	TRBV2	TRBJ1-2	-	CASTYSFTGYTF	TGTGCCAGCACGTACAGCTTCACGGGCTACACCTTC
-	TRBV6-1	TRBJ1-3	-	CATQGRGHSGNTIYF	TGTGCCACCCAAGGCCGAGGACACTCGGGTAACACCATATATTTT
TRBD1	TRBV27	TRBJ1-5	-	CASSQTGGRNQPQHF	TGTGCCAGCAGCCAAACAGGGGGACGCAATCAGCCCCAGCATTTT
-	TRBV2	TRBJ2-7	-	CASSVTKIDEQYF	TGTGCCAGCAGTGTGACTAAGATAGACGAGCAGTACTTC
-	TRBV28	TRBJ2-7	-	CASSSPGLEQYF	TGTGCCAGCAGTTCGCCAGGACTGGAGCAGTACTTC